This T cell receptor (beta chain) was captured by sequencing in a study of T cell responses to AZD1222 COVID-19 vaccine. Notes on the study in general: Dominant at 160-218 and 743-854, vaccine-associated CD4 TCRs also spanned spike. The donor cohort was predominantly white British with a female majority, and clonal diversity may have been underestimated. Repertoires were collected only later (after the peak T cell response had occurred).

Regarding this clone: The antigen is unknown.

The assay was immunoSEQ multiplex PCR, and TCRdb's table has in-frame clones only and misses some. The sample lists about 110,000 clones, more than 70% occurring once. The CDR3 loop spans 14 amino acids. V lost 3 bases and J lost 1, with 9 bases in between. The germline V gene has CDR1 LNHDA and CDR2 SQIVND (reference sequence). The study pooled second doses at about 4 or about 12 weeks. The chain couples TRBV19 to TRBJ1-1; possible D gene TRBD1, 5 bases. This specimen was peripheral blood, taken 28 days after the second AZD1222 dose. This sequence originates from an adult who received the AZD1222 COVID-19 vaccine. The CDR3, as DNA: TGTGCCAGTAGTATTCCCGACAGGAACACTGAAGCTTTCTTT. Protein sequence: CASSIPDRNTEAFF.